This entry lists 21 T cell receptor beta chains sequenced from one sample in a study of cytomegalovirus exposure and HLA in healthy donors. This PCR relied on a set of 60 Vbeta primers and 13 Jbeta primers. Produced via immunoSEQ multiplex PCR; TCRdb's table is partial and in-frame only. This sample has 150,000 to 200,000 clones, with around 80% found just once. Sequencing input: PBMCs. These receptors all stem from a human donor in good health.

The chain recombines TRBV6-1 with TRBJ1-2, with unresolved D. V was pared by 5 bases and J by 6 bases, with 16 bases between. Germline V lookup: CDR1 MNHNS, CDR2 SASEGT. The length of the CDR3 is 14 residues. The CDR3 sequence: CASSLMGLSDGYTF. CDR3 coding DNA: TGTGCCAGCAGTTTAATGGGCCTTTCGGATGGCTACACCTTC.

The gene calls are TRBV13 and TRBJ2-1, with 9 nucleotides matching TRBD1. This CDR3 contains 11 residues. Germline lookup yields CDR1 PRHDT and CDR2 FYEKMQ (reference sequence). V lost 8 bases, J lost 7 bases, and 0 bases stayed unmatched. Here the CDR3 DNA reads TGTGCCAGCGGACAGGGGAATGAGCAGTTCTTC. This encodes CASGQGNEQFF.

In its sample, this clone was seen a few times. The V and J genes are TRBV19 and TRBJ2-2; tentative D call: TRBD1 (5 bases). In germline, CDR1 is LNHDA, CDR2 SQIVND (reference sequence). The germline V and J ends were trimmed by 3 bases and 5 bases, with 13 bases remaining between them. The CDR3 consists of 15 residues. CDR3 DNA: TGTGCCAGTAGTATCCTTGACAGTCATACCGGGGAGCTGTTTTTT. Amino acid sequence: CASSILDSHTGELFF.

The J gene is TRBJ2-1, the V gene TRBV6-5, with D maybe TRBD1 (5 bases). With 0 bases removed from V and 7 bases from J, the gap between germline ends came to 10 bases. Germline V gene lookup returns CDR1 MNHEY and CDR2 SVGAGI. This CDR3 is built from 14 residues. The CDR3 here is CASSYSRQGNEQFF. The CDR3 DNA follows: TGTGCCAGCAGTTACTCGAGGCAGGGAAATGAGCAGTTCTTC.

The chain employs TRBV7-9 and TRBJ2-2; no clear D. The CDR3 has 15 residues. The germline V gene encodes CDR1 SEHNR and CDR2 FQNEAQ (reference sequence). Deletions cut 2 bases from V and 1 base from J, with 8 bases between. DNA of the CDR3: TGTGCCAGCAGCTTATTGCGGAGGAACACCGGGGAGCTGTTTTTT. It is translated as CASSLLRRNTGELFF.

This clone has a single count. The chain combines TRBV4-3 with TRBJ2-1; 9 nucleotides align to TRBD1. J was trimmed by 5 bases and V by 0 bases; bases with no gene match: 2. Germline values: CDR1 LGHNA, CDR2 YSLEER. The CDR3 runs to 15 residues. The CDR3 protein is CASSQDRDRDNEQFF. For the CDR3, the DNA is TGCGCCAGCAGCCAAGATAGGGACAGGGACAATGAGCAGTTCTTC.

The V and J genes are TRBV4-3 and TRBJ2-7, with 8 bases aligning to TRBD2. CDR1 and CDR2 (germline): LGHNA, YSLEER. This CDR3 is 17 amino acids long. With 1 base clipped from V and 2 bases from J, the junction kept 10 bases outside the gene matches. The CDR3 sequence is CASSQVAGGLPPYEQYF. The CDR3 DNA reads TGCGCCAGCAGCCAAGTCGCGGGGGGCCTTCCTCCCTACGAGCAGTACTTC.

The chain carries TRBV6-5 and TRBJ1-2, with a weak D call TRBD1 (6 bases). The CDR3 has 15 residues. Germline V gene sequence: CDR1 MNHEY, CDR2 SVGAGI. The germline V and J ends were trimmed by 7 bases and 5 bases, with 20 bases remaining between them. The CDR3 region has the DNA TGTGCCAGCACCTCCGCAGGGCAGGGGTGGTATGGCTACACCTTC. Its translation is CASTSAGQGWYGYTF.

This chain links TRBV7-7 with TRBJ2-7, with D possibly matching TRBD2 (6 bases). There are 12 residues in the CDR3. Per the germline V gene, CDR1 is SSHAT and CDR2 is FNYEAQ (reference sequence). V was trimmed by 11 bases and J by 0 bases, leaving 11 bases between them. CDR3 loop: CAPDYHSYEQYF. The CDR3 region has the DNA TGTGCCCCGGACTATCACTCCTACGAGCAGTACTTC. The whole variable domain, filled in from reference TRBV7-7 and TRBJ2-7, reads GAGVSQSPRYKVTKRGQDVTLRCDPISSHATLYWYQQALGQGPEFLTYFNYEAQPDKSGLPSDRFSAERPEGSISTLTIQRTEQRDSAMYRCAPDYHSYEQYFGPGTRLTVT.

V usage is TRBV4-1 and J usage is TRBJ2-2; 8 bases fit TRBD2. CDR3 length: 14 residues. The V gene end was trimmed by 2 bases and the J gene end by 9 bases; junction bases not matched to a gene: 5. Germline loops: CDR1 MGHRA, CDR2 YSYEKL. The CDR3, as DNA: TGCGCCAGCAGCCAATTGGCGGGAGGCCGGGAGCTGTTTTTT. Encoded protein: CASSQLAGGRELFF.

CDR3 region: CASSFTGTREETQYF. The CDR3 DNA is TGTGCCAGCAGCTTCACCGGGACTAGAGAAGAGACCCAGTACTTC. The chain employs TRBV7-9 and TRBJ2-5, with TRBD2 identical over 8 bases. This CDR3 contains 15 residues. The J segment lost 3 bases and the V segment lost 3 bases, leaving 6 bases of the junction unmatched. CDR1 is SEHNR and CDR2 is FQNEAQ in the germline V gene (reference sequence).

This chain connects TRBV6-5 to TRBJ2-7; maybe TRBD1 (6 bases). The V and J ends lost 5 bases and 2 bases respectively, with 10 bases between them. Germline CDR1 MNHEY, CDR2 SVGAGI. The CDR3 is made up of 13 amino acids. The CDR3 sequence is CASSTGWAYEQYF. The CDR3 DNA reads TGTGCCAGCAGTACAGGGTGGGCCTACGAGCAGTACTTC.

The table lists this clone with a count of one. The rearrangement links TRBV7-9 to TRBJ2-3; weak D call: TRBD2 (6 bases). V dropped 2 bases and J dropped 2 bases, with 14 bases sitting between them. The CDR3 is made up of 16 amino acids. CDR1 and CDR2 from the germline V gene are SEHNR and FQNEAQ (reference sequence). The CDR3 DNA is TGTGCCAGCAGCTTACATCCGGGGGAGCCCACAGATACGCAGTATTTT. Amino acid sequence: CASSLHPGEPTDTQYF.

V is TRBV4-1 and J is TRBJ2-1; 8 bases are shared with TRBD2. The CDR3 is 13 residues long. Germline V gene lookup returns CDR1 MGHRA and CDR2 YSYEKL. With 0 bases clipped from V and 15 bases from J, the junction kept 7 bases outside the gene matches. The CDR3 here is CASSQESGGGTFF. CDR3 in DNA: TGCGCCAGCAGCCAAGAGAGCGGGGGCGGCACGTTCTTC.

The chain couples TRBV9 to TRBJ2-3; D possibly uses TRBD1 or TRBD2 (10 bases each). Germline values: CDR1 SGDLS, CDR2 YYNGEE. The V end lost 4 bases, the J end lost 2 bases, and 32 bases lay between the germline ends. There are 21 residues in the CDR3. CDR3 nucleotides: TGTGCCAGCAGCCTGACTCCGGGACAGGGGCTAGCGGGGGCCGACACAGATACGCAGTATTTT. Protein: CASSLTPGQGLAGADTDTQYF.

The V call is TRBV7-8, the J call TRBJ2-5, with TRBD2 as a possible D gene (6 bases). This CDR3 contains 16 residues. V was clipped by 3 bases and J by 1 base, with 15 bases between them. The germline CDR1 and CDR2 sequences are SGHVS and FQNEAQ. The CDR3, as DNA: TGTGCCAGCAGCTTCGTCGGGGGAGTGCCCCAAGAGACCCAGTACTTC. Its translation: CASSFVGGVPQETQYF.

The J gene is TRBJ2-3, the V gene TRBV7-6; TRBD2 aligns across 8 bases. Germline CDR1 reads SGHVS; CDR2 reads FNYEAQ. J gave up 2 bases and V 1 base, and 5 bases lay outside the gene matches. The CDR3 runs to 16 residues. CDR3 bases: TGTGCCAGCAGCTTAGGAGCGGGGGCGTACACAGATACGCAGTATTTT. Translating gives CASSLGAGAYTDTQYF.

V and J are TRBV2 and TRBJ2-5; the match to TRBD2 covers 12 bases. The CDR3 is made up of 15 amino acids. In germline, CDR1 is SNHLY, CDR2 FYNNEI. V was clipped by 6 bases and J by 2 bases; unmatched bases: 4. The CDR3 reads CASRDTSGGQETQYF. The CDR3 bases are TGTGCCAGCAGGGATACTAGCGGGGGGCAAGAGACCCAGTACTTC.

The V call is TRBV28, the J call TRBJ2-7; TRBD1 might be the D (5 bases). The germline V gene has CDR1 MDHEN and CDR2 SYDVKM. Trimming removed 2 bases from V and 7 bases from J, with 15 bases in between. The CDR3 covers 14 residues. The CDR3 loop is CASSLPPQGREQYF. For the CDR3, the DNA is TGTGCCAGCAGTTTACCGCCTCAGGGAAGAGAGCAGTACTTC.

The CDR3 is CASSFIAGGPNGELFF. Here the CDR3 DNA reads TGTGCCAGCAGCTTCATAGCGGGGGGGCCTAACGGGGAGCTGTTTTTT. The V gene is TRBV5-4, the J gene TRBJ2-2; the match to TRBD2 covers 11 bases. Germline V gene lookup returns CDR1 SGHNT and CDR2 YYREEE (reference sequence). V lost 2 bases and J lost 7; bases outside the gene matches: 7. The CDR3 runs to 16 residues.

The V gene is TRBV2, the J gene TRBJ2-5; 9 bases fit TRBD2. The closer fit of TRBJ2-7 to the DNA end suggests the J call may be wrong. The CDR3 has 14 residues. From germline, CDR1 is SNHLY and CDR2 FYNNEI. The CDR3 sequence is CASSRETSGYEQYF. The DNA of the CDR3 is TGTGCCAGCAGTCGGGAGACTAGCGGCTACGAGCAGTACTTC.